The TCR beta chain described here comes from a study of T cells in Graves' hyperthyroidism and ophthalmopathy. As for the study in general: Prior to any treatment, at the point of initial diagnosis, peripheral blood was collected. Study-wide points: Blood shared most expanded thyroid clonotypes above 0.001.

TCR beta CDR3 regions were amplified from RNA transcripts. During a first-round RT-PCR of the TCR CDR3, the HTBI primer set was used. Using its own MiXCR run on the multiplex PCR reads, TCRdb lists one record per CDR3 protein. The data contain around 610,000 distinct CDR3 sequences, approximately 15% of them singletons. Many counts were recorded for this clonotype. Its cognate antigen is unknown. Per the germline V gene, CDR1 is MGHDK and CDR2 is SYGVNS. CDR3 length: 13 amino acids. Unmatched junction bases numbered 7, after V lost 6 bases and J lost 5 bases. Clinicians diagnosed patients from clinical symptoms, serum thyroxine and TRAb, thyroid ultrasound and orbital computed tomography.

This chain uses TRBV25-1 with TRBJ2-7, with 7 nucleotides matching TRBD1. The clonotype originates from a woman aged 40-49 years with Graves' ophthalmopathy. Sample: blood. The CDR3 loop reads CASSLQGTNEQYF. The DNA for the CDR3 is TGTGCCAGCAGCCTACAGGGGACGAACGAGCAGTACTTC.